This passage covers 21 T cell receptor gamma chains from one sample sequenced in a study of Vδ1+ human thymocytes. Whole-study findings and limits: Highly polyclonal TRG and TRD repertoires with Gaussian CDR3 length distributions appeared in thymus.

Their cognate antigens are unknown. Extracted RNA was reverse transcribed into cDNA. The CDR3 regions were amplified by multiplex PCR from V-gene primers to a constant-region primer. TCRdb used CATT to re-call clones from the multiplex PCR reads. The top ten hold 2% of the sample, which has 9,500 to 13,000 gamma-chain clones, about 40% seen once. The sample was Vdelta1+ gamma-delta thymocytes from the thymus. The subset: FACS-sorted CD3+ TCRalphabeta- TCRVdelta1+ TCRVdelta2- thymocytes. All receptors come from a boy under two years old who had congenital heart surgery.

The V gene is TRGV3, the J gene TRGJ1 or TRGJ2. The ends lost 0 bases at V and 7 bases at J; junction bases unmatched: 6. CDR3 length: 13 residues. Germline V gives CDR1 VTNTFY, CDR2 YDVSTARD (reference sequence). The DNA of the CDR3 is TGTGCCACCTGGGACAGGCCTGGATATAAGAAACTCTTT. It translates to CATWDRPGYKKLF.

This clone has only a few counts. The gene calls are TRGV4 and TRGJ1 or TRGJ2. The V segment lost 4 bases and the J segment 8 bases; nucleotides outside the gene matches: 17. CDR1 and CDR2 (germline): EGSTGY, YDSYTSSV. The CDR3 extends over 15 amino acids. CDR3 amino acids: CATWEALRRLDKKLF. CDR3 in DNA: TGTGCCACCTGGGAGGCGTTAAGGAGGTTGGATAAGAAACTCTTT.

This rearrangement joins TRGV9 to TRGJ1 or TRGJ2. The CDR3 has 11 residues. Germline V gene sequence: CDR1 GITISATS, CDR2 ISYDGTV (reference sequence). V shed 10 bases and J 2 bases; nucleotides not matched to a gene: 5. The CDR3 loop is CAFQHYYKKLF. The CDR3 nucleotides are TGTGCCTTCCAACATTATTATAAGAAACTCTTT.

This clone was picked up one time. The chain employs TRGV2 and TRGJ1 or TRGJ2. TCRdb is silent on the J gene; assignment here came from matching the DNA to germline. V gave up 1 base and J gave up 3 bases; unmatched junction bases: 6. Germline CDR1 reads EGSNGY; CDR2 reads YDSYNSKV. This CDR3 has 14 amino acids. The CDR3 sequence is CATWDGPSYYKKLF. Here the CDR3 DNA reads TGTGCCACCTGGGACGGACCGAGTTATTATAAGAAACTCTTT.

This chain connects TRGV5 to TRGJ1 or TRGJ2. TCRdb leaves out the J gene; it was filled in here by matching the DNA to germline. V gave up 3 bases and J gave up 10 bases; unmatched junction bases: 6. This CDR3 is 11 amino acids long. Germline V gene data show CDR1 as VINAFY and CDR2 as YDVSNSKD. The DNA of the CDR3 is TGTGCCACCTGGGACGTGGGAAAGAAACTCTTT. It specifies CATWDVGKKLF.

The chain carries TRGV3 and TRGJ1 or TRGJ2. As TCRdb names no J gene, one was assigned here on the basis of a DNA match to germline. In germline, CDR1 is VTNTFY, CDR2 YDVSTARD (reference sequence). The CDR3 is made up of 11 amino acids. J was trimmed by 9 bases and V by 3 bases; bases with no gene match: 5. CDR3 nucleotide sequence: TGTGCCACCTGGGACCCCTCTAAGAAACTCTTT. Translation: CATWDPSKKLF.

The chain couples TRGV5 to TRGJ1 or TRGJ2. Here the J gene was assigned by germline matching of the DNA, as TCRdb has none. The V segment lost 2 bases and the J segment 7 bases; nucleotides outside the gene matches: 8. Germline V CDR1 and CDR2: VINAFY, YDVSNSKD. The length of the CDR3 is 13 residues. CDR3 protein: CATWDMTGYKKLF. CDR3 DNA: TGTGCCACCTGGGACATGACAGGGTATAAGAAACTCTTT.

This chain connects TRGV8 to TRGJ1 or TRGJ2. No J gene was available from TCRdb, and it was assigned here by a germline match of the DNA. Germline assignment: CDR1 VENAVY and CDR2 YDSYNSRV. CDR3 length: 11 residues. V trimming: 1 base; J trimming: 11 bases; junction bases outside the gene matches: 5. CDR3 nucleotide sequence: TGTGCCACCTGGGATAGTGAGGAGAAACTCTTT. Translated: CATWDSEEKLF.

This clone was recorded a few times. J is TRGJP and V is TRGV9. After removal of 1 base from V and 5 bases from J, the junction contained 5 bases not matched to a gene. The V gene's germline CDR1 is GITISATS and CDR2 ISYDGTV (reference sequence). There are 17 residues in the CDR3. CDR3 sequence reads: CALWEVTEELGKKIKVF. CDR3 sequence (DNA): TGTGCCTTGTGGGAGGTCACAGAAGAGTTGGGCAAAAAAATCAAGGTATTT.

In its sample, this clone was seen a few times. This rearrangement joins TRGV9 to TRGJ1 or TRGJ2. CDR3 length: 13 amino acids. V gave up 0 bases and J gave up 6 bases; unmatched junction bases: 5. Germline V gene data show CDR1 as GITISATS and CDR2 as ISYDGTV (reference sequence). The CDR3: CALWEVRIYKKLF. The CDR3 bases are TGTGCCTTGTGGGAGGTGCGGATTTATAAGAAACTCTTT.

No V gene was called, and the J gene is TRGJ1 or TRGJ2. The CDR3 extends over 11 amino acids. The CDR3: CAAWDRDKKLF. Here the CDR3 DNA reads TGTGCCGCCTGGGACAGAGATAAGAAACTCTTT.

The table lists this clone with a few counts. The chain links TRGV4 to TRGJ1 or TRGJ2. Per germline, CDR1 EGSTGY and CDR2 YDSYTSSV. With 0 bases clipped from V and 12 bases from J, the junction kept 8 bases outside the gene matches. The CDR3 totals 12 residues. CDR3 sequence: CATWDGRRRKLF. The CDR3 DNA sequence: TGTGCCACCTGGGATGGGCGGAGGAGGAAACTCTTT.

This clone occurred a few times. This sequence joins TRGV9 and TRGJ1 or TRGJ2. Germline V gene sequence: CDR1 GITISATS, CDR2 ISYDGTV (reference sequence). The CDR3 contains 15 residues. V lost 5 bases, J lost 9 bases, and 19 bases stayed unmatched. CDR3 coding DNA: TGTGCCTTGTGGGTGGTACTGTGGGGTGGAATTAAGAAACTCTTT. Translation gives CALWVVLWGGIKKLF.

This clone showed up just a few times. V gene TRGV9 combines with J gene TRGJ1 or TRGJ2. Trimming at V came to 0 bases and at J to 0 bases, leaving 20 bases not matched to a gene. This CDR3 region has 20 residues. The V gene's germline CDR1 is GITISATS and CDR2 ISYDGTV (reference sequence). The CDR3 here is CALWEVHSELGIWNYYKKLF. The DNA for the CDR3 is TGTGCCTTGTGGGAGGTGCATTCCGAATTAGGAATTTGGAATTATTATAAGAAACTCTTT.

The chain combines TRGV9 with TRGJ1 or TRGJ2. The J gene, absent from TCRdb, was called here by matching the DNA to germline. Germline assignment: CDR1 GITISATS and CDR2 ISYDGTV (reference sequence). This CDR3 is built from 14 residues. Trimming cost V 1 base and J 9 bases; bases outside gene matches: 12. The CDR3: CALWEVPPGSKKLF. CDR3 nucleotide sequence: TGTGCCTTGTGGGAGGTCCCCCCTGGGTCTAAGAAACTCTTT.

The genes are TRGV3 and TRGJ1 or TRGJ2. Matching the DNA to germline supplied the J gene, which TCRdb does not give. Germline trimming cut 1 base from V and 0 bases from J; bases unmatched to any gene: 6. This CDR3 is 15 amino acids long. Germline V gene lookup returns CDR1 VTNTFY and CDR2 YDVSTARD (reference sequence). CDR3 bases: TGTGCCACCTGGGACAGTCCCGAGAATTATTATAAGAAACTCTTT. This translates into CATWDSPENYYKKLF.

The rearrangement joins TRGV5 to TRGJ1 or TRGJ2. Assignment of the J gene here rests on matching the DNA to germline, because TCRdb gives none. The length of the CDR3 is 13 residues. Germline V gene sequence: CDR1 VINAFY, CDR2 YDVSNSKD. J was trimmed by 9 bases and V by 0 bases; bases with no gene match: 8. DNA for the CDR3: TGTGCCACCTGGGACAGGCGGTTTTTTAAGAAACTCTTT. Its translation: CATWDRRFFKKLF.

The rearrangement uses TRGV9 and TRGJ1 or TRGJ2. J gave up 11 bases and V 0 bases, and 1 base lay outside the gene matches. This CDR3 is 10 amino acids long. Germline-derived CDR1 and CDR2 are GITISATS and ISYDGTV (reference sequence). This CDR3 is CALWEVQKLF. The CDR3 DNA follows: TGTGCCTTGTGGGAGGTGCAGAAACTCTTT.

This clone was recorded a few times. At one end, the junction sequence differs from germline, possibly due to a read error. The chain carries TRGV4 and TRGJ1 or TRGJ2. CDR1 is EGSTGY and CDR2 is YDSYTSSV in the germline V gene. The CDR3 loop spans 14 amino acids. The CDR3 DNA reads as TGTGCCGCCTGGGATGGATTCTATTATTATAAGAAACTCTTT. Encoded protein: CAAWDGFYYYKKLF.

This clone has just a few counts. This chain connects TRGV5 to TRGJ1 or TRGJ2. The V segment lost 3 bases and the J segment 8 bases; nucleotides outside the gene matches: 13. The CDR3 is 14 residues long. Per the germline V gene, CDR1 is VINAFY and CDR2 is YDVSNSKD. Written as DNA, the CDR3 is TGTGCCACCTGGGACGGCCAGGGGCGTAATAAGAAACTCTTT. This encodes CATWDGQGRNKKLF.

This clone has just a few counts. The germline gene is not matched at one end of the junction; a read error may be the cause. The rearrangement uses TRGV2 and TRGJ1 or TRGJ2. The CDR3 is 11 amino acids. Germline CDR1 and CDR2: EGSNGY and YDSYNSKV. DNA for the CDR3: TGTGCCACCGGGGACGGGCAGGGGAAACTCTTT. This sequence encodes CATGDGQGKLF.